This T cell receptor (beta chain) emerged from a study of OX40 agonist ivuxolimab in advanced cancers. At the level of the study: Patient treatment consisted of intravenous ivuxolimab administration every 2 weeks at 0.01 to 10 mg/kg. Prior anti-PD-1, anti-PD-L1 or anti-CTLA-4 therapy was allowed; roughly 40% had some. Cancers in dose escalation were hepatocellular, melanoma, renal cell and head and neck. Study results and limitations: Normalized T-cell clonal expansion was also low in some nonresponders.

Deletions cut 2 bases from V and 9 bases from J, with 10 bases between. CDR1 PRHDT and CDR2 FYEKMQ come from the germline V gene (reference sequence). There are 13 residues in the CDR3. This clone was observed a single time. Its antigen remains unknown. Repertoires were generated with immunoSEQ multiplex PCR, while TCRdb's copy carries only in-frame clones and drops some. Here the sample spans 40,000 to 65,000 clones, about four fifths being singletons. The TCR was taken from an adult with an advanced solid tumor such as melanoma, head and neck, liver or kidney cancer. The rearrangement links TRBV13 to TRBJ1-4; D may be TRBD1 (6 bases). This specimen was CD4+ or CD8+ T cells sorted from blood, taken in a trial of the OX40 agonist ivuxolimab. The CDR3 sequence: CASSLTQGKKLFF. The CDR3 coding sequence is TGTGCCAGCAGCTTAACCCAGGGGAAAAAACTGTTTTTT.